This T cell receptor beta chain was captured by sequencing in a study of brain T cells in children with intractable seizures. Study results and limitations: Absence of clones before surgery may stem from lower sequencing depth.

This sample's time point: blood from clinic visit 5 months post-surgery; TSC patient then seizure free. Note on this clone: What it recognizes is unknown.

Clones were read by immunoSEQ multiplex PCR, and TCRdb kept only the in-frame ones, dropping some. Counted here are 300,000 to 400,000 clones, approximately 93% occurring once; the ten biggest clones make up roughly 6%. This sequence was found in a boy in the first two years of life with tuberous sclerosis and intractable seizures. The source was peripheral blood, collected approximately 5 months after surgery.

The CDR3 nucleotides read TGTGCCAGCACAGGGAAGGGGGTGAACACTGAAGCTTTCTTT. Its protein product is CASTGKGVNTEAFF. V is TRBV11-3 and J is TRBJ1-1; maybe TRBD1 (6 bases). This CDR3 has 14 amino acids. V was clipped by 7 bases and J by 0 bases, with 12 bases between them. From germline, CDR1 is SGHNT and CDR2 YENEEA.